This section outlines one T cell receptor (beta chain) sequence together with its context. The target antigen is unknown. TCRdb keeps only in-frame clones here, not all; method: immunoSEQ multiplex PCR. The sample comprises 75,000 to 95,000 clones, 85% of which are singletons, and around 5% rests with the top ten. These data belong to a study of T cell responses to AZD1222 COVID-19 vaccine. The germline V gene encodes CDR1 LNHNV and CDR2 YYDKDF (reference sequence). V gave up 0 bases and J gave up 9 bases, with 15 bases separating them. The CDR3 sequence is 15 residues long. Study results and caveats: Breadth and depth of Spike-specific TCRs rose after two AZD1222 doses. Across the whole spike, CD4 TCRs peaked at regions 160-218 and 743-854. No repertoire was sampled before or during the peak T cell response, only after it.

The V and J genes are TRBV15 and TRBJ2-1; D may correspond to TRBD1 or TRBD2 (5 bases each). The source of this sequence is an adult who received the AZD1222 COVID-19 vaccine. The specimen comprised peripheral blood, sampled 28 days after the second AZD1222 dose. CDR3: CATSRDPSGGAEQFF. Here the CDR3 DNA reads TGTGCCACCAGCAGAGATCCGAGTGGGGGTGCTGAGCAGTTCTTC. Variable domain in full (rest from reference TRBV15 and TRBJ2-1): DAMVIQNPRYQVTQFGKPVTLSCSQTLNHNVMYWYQQKSSQAPKLLFHYYDKDFNNEADTPDNFQSRRPNTSFCFLDIRSPGLGDTAMYLCATSRDPSGGAEQFFGPGTRLTVL.